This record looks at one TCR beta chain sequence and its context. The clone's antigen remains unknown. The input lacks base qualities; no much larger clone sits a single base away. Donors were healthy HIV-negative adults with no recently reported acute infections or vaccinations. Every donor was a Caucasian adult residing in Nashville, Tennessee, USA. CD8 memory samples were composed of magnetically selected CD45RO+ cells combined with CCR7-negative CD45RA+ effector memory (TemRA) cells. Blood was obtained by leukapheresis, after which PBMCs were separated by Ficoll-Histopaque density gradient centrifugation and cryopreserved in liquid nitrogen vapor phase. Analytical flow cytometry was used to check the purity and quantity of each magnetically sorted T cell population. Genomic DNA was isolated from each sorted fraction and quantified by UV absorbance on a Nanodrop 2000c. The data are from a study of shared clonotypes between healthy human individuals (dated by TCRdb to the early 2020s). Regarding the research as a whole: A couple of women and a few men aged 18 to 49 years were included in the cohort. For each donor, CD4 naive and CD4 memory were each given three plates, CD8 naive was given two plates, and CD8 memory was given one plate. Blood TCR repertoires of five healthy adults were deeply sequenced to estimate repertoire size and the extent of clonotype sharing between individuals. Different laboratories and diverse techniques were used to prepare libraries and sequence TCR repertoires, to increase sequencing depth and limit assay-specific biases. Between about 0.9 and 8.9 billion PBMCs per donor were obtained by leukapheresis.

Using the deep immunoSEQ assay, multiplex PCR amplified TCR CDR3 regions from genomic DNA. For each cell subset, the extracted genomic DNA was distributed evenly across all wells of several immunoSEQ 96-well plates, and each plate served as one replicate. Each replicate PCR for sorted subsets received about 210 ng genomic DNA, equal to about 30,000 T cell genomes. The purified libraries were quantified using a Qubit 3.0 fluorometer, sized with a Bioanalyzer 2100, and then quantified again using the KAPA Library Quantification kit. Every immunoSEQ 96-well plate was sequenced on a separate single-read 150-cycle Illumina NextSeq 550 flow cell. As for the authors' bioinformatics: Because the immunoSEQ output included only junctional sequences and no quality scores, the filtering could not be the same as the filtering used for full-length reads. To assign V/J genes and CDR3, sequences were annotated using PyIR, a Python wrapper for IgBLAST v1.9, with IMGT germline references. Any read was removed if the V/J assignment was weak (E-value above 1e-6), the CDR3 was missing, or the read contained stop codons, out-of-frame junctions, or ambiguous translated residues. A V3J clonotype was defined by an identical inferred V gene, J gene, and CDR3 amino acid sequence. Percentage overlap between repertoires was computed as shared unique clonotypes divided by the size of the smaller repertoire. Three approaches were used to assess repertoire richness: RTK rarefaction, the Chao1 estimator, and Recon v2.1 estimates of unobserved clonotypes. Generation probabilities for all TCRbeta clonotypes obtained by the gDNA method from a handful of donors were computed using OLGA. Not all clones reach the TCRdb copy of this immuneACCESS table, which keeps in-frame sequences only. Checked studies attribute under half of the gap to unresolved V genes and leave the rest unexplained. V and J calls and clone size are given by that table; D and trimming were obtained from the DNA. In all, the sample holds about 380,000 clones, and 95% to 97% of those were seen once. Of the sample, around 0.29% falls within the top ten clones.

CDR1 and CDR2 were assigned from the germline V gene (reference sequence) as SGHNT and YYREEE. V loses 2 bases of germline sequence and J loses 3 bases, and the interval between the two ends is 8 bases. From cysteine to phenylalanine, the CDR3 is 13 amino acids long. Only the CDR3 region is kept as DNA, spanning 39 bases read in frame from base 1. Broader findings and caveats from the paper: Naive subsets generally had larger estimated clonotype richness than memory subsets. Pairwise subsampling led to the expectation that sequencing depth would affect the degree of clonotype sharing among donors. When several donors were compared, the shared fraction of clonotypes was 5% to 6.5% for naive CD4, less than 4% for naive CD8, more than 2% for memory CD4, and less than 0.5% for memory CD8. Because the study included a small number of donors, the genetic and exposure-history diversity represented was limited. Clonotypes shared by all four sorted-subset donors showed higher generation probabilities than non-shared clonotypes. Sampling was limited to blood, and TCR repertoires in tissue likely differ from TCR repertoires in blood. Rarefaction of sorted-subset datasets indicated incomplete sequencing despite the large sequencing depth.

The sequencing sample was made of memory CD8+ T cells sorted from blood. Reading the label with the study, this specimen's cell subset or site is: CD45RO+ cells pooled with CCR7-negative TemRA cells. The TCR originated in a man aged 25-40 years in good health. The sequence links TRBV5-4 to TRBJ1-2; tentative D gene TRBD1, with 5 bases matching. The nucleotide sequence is TGTGCCAGCAGCTTCGGCAGGGACTATGGCTACACCTTC. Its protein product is CASSFGRDYGYTF.